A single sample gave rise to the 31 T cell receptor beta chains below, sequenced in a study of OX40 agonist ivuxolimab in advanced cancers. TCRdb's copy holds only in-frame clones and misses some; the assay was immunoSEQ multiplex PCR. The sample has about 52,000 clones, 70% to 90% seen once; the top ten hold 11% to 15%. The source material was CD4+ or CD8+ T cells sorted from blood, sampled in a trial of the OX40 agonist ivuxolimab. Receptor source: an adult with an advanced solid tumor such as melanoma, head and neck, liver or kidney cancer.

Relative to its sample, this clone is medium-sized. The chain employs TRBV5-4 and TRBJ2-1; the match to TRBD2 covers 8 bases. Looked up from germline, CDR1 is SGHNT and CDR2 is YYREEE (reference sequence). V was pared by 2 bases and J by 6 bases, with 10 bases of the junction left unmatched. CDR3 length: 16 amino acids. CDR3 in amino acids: CASSLSGGREFNEQFF. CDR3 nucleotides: TGTGCCAGCAGCTTATCGGGGGGGAGGGAATTCAATGAGCAGTTCTTC.

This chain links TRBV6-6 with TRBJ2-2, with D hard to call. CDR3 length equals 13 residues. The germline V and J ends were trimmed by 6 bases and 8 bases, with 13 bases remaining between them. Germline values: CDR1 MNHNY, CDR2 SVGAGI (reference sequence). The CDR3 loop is CASSYAAAGELFF. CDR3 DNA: TGTGCCAGCAGCTACGCCGCGGCAGGGGAGCTGTTTTTT.

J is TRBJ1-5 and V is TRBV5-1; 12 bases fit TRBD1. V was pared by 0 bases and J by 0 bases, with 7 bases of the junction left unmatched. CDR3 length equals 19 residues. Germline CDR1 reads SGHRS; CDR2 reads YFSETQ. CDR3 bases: TGCGCCAGCAGCTTGGGGGACAGGGGGCCAGGAATTAGCAATCAGCCCCAGCATTTT. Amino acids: CASSLGDRGPGISNQPQHF.

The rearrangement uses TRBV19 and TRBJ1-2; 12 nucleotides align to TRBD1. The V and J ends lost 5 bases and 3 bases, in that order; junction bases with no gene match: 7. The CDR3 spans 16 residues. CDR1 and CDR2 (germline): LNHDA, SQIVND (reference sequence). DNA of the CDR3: TGTGCCAGTAGTGCCCTTGGGACAGGGGGCTACTATGGCTACACCTTC. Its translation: CASSALGTGGYYGYTF.

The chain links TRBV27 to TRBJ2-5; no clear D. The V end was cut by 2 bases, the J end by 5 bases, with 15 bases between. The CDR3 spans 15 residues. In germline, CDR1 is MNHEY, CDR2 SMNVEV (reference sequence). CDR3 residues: CASSLKFEFVETQYF. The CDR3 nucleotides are TGTGCCAGCAGTTTAAAATTTGAGTTTGTGGAGACCCAGTACTTC.

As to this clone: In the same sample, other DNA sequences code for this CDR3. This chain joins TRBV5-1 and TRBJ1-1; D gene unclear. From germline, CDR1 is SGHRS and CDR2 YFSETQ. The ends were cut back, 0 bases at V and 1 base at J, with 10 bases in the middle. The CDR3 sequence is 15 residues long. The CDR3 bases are TGCGCCAGCAGCTTGGAGATAGGATGGAACACTGAAGCTTTCTTT. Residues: CASSLEIGWNTEAFF.

CDR3 protein: CASSQLGQGGLSGNTIYF. The DNA of the CDR3 is TGTGCCAGCAGCCAACTAGGACAGGGAGGACTCTCTGGAAACACCATATATTTT. The gene calls are TRBV4-2 and TRBJ1-3; 8 nucleotides line up with TRBD1. This CDR3 spans 18 amino acids. J lost 0 bases, V lost 2 bases, and 9 bases had no gene match. Germline V lookup: CDR1 LGHNA, CDR2 YNFKEQ.

CDR3 DNA sequence: TGTGCCAGCTCACCAGGGCAGGGGGGCCCGGTAGATCCATATACGCAGTATTTT. Translation: CASSPGQGGPVDPYTQYF. V and J are TRBV18 and TRBJ2-3, with D perhaps matching TRBD1 (7 bases). CDR1 is KGHSH and CDR2 is LQKENI in the germline V gene. The CDR3 runs 18 residues. V was pared by 2 bases and J by 7 bases, with 25 bases between.

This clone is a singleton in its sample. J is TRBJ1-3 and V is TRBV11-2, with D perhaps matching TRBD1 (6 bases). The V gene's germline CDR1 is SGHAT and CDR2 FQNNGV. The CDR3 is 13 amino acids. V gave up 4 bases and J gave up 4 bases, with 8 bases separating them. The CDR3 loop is CASSWGPGNTIYF. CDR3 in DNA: TGTGCCAGCAGCTGGGGGCCCGGAAACACCATATATTTT.

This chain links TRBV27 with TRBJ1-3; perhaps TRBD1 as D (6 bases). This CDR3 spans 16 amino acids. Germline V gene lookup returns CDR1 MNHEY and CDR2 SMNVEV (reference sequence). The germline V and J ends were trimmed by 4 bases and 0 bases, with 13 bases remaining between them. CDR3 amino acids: CASSSQDSNSGNTIYF. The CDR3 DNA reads TGTGCCAGCAGTTCCCAGGACAGCAACTCTGGAAACACCATATATTTT.

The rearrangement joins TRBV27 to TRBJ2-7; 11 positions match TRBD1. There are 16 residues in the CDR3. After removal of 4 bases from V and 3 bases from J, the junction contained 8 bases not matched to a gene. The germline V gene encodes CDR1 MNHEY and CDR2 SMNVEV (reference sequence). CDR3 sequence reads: CASSYLRDRGYYEQYF. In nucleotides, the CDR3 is TGTGCCAGCAGTTACCTTCGGGACAGGGGGTACTACGAGCAGTACTTC.

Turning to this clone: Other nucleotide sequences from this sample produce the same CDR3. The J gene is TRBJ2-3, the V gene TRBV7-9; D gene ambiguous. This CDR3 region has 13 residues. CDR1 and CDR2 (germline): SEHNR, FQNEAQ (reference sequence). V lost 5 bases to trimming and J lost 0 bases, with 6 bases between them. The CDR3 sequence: CASSLSSTDTQYF. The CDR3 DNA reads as TGTGCCAGCAGCCTGTCTAGCACAGATACGCAGTATTTT.

CDR3 region: CASSFGGGETYEQYF. In nucleotides, the CDR3 is TGTGCCAGCAGCTTTGGTGGCGGGGAGACCTACGAGCAGTACTTC. The rearrangement uses TRBV7-8 and TRBJ2-7; possible D gene TRBD2, 6 bases. The CDR3 loop spans 15 amino acids. Germline CDR1 is SGHVS and CDR2 is FQNEAQ. Trimming removed 3 bases at V and 2 bases at J, with 14 bases between.

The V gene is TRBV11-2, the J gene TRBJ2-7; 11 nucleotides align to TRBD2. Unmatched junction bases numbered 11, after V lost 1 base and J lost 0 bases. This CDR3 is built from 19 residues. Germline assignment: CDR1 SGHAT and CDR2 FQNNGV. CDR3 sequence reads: CASSLAPAVLAGDSYEQYF. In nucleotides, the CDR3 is TGTGCCAGCAGCTTAGCTCCTGCGGTACTAGCGGGGGACTCCTACGAGCAGTACTTC.

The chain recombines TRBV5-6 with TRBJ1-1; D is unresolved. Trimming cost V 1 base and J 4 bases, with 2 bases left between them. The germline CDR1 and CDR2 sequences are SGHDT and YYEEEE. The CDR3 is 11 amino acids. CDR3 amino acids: CASSLSTEAFF. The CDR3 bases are TGTGCCAGCAGCTTGAGCACTGAAGCTTTCTTT.

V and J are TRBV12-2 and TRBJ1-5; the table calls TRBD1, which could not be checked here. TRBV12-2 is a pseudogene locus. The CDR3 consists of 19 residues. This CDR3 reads CASRLPSRPYKGSNQPQHF. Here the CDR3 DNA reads TGTGCAAGTCGCTTACCGAGCCGGCCCTATAAGGGGAGCAATCAGCCCCAGCATTTT.

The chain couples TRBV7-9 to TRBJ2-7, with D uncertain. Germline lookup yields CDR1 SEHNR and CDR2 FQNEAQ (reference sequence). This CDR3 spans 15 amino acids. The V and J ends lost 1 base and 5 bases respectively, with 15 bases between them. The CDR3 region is CASSLVIGYLDEQYF. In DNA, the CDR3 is TGTGCCAGCAGCTTAGTCATTGGATATCTAGACGAGCAGTACTTC.

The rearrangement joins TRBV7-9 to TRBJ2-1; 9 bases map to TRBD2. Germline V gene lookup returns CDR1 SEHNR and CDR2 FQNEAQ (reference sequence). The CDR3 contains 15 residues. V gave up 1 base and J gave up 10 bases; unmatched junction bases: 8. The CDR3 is CASSLVGGGAREQFF. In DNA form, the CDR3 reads TGTGCCAGCAGCTTAGTTGGCGGGGGGGCCCGCGAGCAGTTCTTC.

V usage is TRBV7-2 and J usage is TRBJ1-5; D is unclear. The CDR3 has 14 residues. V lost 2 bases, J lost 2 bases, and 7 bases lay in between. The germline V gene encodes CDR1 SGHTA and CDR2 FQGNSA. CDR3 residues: CASSLWGGNQPQHF. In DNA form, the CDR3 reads TGTGCCAGCAGCTTATGGGGAGGCAATCAGCCCCAGCATTTT.

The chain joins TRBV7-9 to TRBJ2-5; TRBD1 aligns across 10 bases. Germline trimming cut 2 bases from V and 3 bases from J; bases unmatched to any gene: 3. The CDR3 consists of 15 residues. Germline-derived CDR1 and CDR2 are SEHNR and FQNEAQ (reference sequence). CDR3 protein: CASSLWGQGKETQYF. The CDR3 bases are TGTGCCAGCAGCTTATGGGGACAGGGGAAAGAGACCCAGTACTTC.

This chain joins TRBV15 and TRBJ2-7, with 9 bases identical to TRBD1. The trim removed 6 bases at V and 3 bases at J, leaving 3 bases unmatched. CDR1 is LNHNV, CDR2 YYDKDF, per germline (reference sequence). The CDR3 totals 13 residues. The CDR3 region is CATRGTGIYEQYF. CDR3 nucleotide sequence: TGTGCCACCAGGGGGACAGGGATCTACGAGCAGTACTTC.

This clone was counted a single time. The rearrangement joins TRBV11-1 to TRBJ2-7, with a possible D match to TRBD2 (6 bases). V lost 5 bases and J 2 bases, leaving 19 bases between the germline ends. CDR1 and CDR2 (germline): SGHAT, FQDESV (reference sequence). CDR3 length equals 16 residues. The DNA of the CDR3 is TGTGCCAGCAGCCGCACCCCCCGGGAGTTGGCCTACGAGCAGTACTTC. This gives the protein CASSRTPRELAYEQYF.

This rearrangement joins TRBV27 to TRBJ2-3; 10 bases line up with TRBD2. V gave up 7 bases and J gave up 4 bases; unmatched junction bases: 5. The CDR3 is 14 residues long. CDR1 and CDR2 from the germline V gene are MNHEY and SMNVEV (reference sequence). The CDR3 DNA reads TGTGCCAGCACTTGGAGCGGGGGGGCAGATACGCAGTATTTT. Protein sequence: CASTWSGGADTQYF.

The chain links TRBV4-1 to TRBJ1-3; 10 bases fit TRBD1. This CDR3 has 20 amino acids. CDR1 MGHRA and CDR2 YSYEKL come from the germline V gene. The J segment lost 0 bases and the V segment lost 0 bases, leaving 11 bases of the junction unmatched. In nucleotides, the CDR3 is TGCGCCAGCAGCCAAGAATCCCGGGACAGGGGCTCTTACTCTGGAAACACCATATATTTT. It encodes CASSQESRDRGSYSGNTIYF.

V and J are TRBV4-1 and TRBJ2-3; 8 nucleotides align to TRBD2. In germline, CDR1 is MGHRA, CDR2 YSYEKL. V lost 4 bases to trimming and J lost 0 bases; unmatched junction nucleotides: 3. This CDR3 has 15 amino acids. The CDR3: CASSPIAGSTDTQYF. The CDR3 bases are TGCGCCAGCAGCCCGATAGCGGGAAGCACAGATACGCAGTATTTT.

CDR3 coding DNA: TGTGCCATCAGCGACGGGAGTAACACTGAAGCTTTCTTT. Translating gives CAISDGSNTEAFF. The chain employs TRBV10-3 and TRBJ1-1; D unresolved. The CDR3 spans 13 residues. Germline V gene lookup returns CDR1 ENHRY and CDR2 SYGVKD. V was clipped by 6 bases and J by 2 bases, with 10 bases between them.

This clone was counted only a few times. The CDR3 protein is CAWSGYRENYGYTF. The CDR3 bases are TGTGCCTGGAGTGGCTACAGGGAGAACTATGGCTACACCTTC. The chain combines TRBV30 with TRBJ1-2; tentative D call: TRBD1 (6 bases). V dropped 1 base and J dropped 2 bases, with 11 bases sitting between them. The germline CDR1 and CDR2 sequences are GTSNPN and SVGIG (reference sequence). The CDR3 extends over 14 amino acids. Full variable domain (remainder filled in from reference TRBV30 and TRBJ1-2): SQTIHQWPATLVQPVGSPLSLECTVEGTSNPNLYWYRQAAGRGLQLLFYSVGIGQISSEVPQNLSASRPQDRQFILSSKKLLLSDSGFYLCAWSGYRENYGYTFGSGTRLTVV.

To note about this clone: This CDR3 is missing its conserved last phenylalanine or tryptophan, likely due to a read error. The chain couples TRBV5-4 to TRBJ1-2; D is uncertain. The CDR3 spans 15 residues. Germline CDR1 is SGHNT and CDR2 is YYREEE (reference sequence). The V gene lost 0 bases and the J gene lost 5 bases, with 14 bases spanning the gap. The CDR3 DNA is TGTGCCAGCAGCTTGGATGGACCGACGGCGTATGGCTACACCATC. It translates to CASSLDGPTAYGYTI.

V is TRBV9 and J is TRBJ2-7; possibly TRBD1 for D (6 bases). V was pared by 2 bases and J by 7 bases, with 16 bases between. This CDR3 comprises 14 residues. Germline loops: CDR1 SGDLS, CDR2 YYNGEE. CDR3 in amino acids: CASSVTGLGREQYF. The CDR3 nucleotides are TGTGCCAGCAGCGTGACAGGTCTGGGGCGGGAGCAGTACTTC.

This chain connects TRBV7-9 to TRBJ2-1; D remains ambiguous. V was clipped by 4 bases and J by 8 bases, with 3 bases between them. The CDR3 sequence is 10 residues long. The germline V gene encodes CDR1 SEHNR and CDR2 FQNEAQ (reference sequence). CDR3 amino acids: CASSSDEQFF. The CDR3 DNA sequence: TGTGCCAGCAGCTCCGATGAGCAGTTCTTC.

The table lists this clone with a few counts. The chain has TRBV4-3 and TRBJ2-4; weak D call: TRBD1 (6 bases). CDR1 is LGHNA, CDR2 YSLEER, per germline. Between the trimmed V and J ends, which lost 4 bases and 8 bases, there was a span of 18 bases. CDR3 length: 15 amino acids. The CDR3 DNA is TGCGCCAGCAGCCTCATCGTGGGGGCTCGGGACATTCAGTACTTC. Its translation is CASSLIVGARDIQYF.